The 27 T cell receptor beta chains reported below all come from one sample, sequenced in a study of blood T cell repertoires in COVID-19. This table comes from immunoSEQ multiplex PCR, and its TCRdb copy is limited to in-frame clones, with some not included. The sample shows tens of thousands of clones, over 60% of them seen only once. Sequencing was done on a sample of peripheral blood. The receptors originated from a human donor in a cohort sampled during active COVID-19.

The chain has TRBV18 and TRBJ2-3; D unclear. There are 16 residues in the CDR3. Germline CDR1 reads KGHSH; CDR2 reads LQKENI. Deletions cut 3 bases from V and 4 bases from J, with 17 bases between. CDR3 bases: TGTGCCAGCTCACCCGGTAGAGATTTTAGTCCAGATACGCAGTATTTT. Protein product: CASSPGRDFSPDTQYF.

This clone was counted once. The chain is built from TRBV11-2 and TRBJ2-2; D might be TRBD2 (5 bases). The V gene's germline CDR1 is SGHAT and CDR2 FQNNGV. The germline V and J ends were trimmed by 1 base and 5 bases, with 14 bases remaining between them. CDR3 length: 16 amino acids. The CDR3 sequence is CASSLVGASGTGELFF. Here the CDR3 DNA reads TGTGCCAGCAGCTTAGTGGGCGCCTCGGGAACCGGGGAGCTGTTTTTT. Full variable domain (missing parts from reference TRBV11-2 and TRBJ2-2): EAGVAQSPRYKIIEKRQSVAFWCNPISGHATLYWYQQILGQGPKLLIQFQNNGVVDDSQLPKDRFSAERLKGVDSTLKIQPAKLEDSAVYLCASSLVGASGTGELFFGEGSRLTVL.

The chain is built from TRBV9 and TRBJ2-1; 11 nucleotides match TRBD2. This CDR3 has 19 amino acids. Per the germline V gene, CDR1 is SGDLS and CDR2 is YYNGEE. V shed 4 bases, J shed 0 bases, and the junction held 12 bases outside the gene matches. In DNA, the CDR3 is TGTGCCAGCAGCCCTCTCTCTCCTAGCGGGAGGAGCTCCTACAATGAGCAGTTCTTC. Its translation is CASSPLSPSGRSSYNEQFF.

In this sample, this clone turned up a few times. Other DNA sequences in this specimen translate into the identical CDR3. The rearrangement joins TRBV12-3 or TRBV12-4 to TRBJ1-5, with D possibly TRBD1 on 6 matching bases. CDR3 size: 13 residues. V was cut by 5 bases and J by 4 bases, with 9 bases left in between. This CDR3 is CASSLQGNQPQHF. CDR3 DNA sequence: TGTGCCAGCAGTCTACAGGGAAATCAGCCCCAGCATTTT.

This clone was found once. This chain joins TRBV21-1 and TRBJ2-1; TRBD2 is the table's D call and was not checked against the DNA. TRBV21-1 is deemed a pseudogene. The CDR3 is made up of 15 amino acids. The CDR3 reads CASSNWGGPGCEQFF. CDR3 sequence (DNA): TGTGCCAGCAGCAACTGGGGGGGCCCCGGTTGTGAGCAGTTCTTC.

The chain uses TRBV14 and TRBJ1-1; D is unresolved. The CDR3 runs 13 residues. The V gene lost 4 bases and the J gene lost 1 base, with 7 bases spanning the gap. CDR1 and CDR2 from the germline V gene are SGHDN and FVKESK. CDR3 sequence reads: CASSRNRNTEAFF. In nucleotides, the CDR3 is TGTGCCAGCAGCCGGAACAGGAACACTGAAGCTTTCTTT.

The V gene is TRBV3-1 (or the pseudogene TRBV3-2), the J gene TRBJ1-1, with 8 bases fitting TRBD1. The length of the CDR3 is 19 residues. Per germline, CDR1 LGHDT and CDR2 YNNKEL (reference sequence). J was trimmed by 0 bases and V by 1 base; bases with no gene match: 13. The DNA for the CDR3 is TGTGCCAGCAGCCAAGTGGACTCAGGGGGCCGTTTCCTGAACACTGAAGCTTTCTTT. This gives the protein CASSQVDSGGRFLNTEAFF.

The CDR3 reads CSARPTGGPLDYGYTF. The DNA for the CDR3 is TGCAGCGCCCGGCCCACAGGGGGCCCTCTTGACTATGGCTACACCTTC. This rearrangement joins TRBV29-1 to TRBJ1-2; TRBD1 matches 9 bases. This CDR3 contains 16 residues. Unmatched junction bases numbered 15, after V lost 7 bases and J lost 3 bases. CDR1 and CDR2 (germline): SQVTM, ANQGSEA. Supplemented by reference TRBV29-1 and TRBJ1-2, the full variable domain reads SAVISQKPSRDICQRGTSLTIQCQVDSQVTMMFWYRQQPGQSLTLIATANQGSEATYESGFVIDKFPISRPNLTFSTLTVSNMSPEDSSIYLCSARPTGGPLDYGYTFGSGTRLTVV.

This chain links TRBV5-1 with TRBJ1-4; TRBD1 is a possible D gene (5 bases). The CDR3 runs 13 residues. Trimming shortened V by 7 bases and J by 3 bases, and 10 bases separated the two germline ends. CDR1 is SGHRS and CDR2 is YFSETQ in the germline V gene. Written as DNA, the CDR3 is TGCGCCAGCTACAGGTTCCCTAATGAAAAACTGTTTTTT. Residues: CASYRFPNEKLFF.

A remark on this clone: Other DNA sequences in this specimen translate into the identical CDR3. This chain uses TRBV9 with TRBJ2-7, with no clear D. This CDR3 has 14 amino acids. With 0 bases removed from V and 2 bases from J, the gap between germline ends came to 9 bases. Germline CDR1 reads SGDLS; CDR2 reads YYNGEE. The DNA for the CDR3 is TGTGCCAGCAGCGTAGGCGGCGCGACCTACGAGCAGTACTTC. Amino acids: CASSVGGATYEQYF.

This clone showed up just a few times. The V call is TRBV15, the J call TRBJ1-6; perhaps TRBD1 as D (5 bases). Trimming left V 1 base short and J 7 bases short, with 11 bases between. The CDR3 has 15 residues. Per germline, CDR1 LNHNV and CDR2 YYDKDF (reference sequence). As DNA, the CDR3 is TGTGCCACCAGCAGAGGTTCAGGGAAGAATTCACCCCTCCACTTT. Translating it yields CATSRGSGKNSPLHF. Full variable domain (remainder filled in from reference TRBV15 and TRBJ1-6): DAMVIQNPRYQVTQFGKPVTLSCSQTLNHNVMYWYQQKSSQAPKLLFHYYDKDFNNEADTPDNFQSRRPNTSFCFLDIRSPGLGDTAMYLCATSRGSGKNSPLHFGNGTRLTVT.

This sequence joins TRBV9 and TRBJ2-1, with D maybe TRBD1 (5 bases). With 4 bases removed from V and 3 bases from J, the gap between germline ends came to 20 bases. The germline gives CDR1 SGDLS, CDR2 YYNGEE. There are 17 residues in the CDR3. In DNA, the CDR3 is TGTGCCAGCAGCTTTAGCCCCGGTGGGGCTAACTACAATGAGCAGTTCTTC. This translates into CASSFSPGGANYNEQFF.

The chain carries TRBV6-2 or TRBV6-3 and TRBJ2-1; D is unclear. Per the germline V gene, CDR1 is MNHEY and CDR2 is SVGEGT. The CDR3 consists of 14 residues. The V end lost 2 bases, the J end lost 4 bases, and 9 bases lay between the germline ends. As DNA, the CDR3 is TGTGCCAGCAGTTACGAGGCCCCTTACAATGAGCAGTTCTTC. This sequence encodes CASSYEAPYNEQFF.

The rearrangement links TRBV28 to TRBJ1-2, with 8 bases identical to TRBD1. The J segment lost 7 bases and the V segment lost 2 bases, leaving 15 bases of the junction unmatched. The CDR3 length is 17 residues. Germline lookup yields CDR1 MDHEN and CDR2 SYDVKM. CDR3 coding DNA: TGTGCCAGCAGTTTAGCCGGACAGGGTTCTTTCCTTGGTGGCTACACCTTC. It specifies CASSLAGQGSFLGGYTF.

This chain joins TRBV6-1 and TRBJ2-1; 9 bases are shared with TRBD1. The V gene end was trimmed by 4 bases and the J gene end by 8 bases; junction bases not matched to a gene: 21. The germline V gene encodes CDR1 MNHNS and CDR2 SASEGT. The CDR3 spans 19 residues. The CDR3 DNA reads TGTGCCAGCAGTGGGACCCGGACAGGGGTAATGGGGCGCACCGATGAGCAGTTCTTC. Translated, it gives CASSGTRTGVMGRTDEQFF.

The DNA for the CDR3 is TGTGCCAGCAGCGTAAGTGACACCTATAATTCACCCCTCCACTTT. As protein: CASSVSDTYNSPLHF. The rearrangement links TRBV9 to TRBJ1-6, with D hard to call. The germline V gene encodes CDR1 SGDLS and CDR2 YYNGEE. There are 15 residues in the CDR3. V lost 1 base and J lost 2, with 7 bases in between.

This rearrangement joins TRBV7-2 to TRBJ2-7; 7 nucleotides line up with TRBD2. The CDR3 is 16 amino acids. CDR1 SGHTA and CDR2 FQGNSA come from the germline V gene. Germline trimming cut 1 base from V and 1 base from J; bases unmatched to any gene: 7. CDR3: CASSLGGGRSSYEQYF. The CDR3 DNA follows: TGTGCCAGCAGCTTAGGGGGCGGGAGAAGTTCCTACGAGCAGTACTTC.

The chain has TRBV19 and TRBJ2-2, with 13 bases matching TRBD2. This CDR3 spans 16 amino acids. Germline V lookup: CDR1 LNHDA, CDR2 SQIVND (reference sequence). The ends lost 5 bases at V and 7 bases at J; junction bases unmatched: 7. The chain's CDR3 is CASSSGTSGNIGELFF. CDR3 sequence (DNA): TGTGCCAGTAGTTCCGGGACTAGCGGGAATATCGGGGAGCTGTTTTTT. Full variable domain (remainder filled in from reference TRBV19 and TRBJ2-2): DGGITQSPKYLFRKEGQNVTLSCEQNLNHDAMYWYRQDPGQGLRLIYYSQIVNDFQKGDIAEGYSVSREKKESFPLTVTSAQKNPTAFYLCASSSGTSGNIGELFFGEGSRLTVL.

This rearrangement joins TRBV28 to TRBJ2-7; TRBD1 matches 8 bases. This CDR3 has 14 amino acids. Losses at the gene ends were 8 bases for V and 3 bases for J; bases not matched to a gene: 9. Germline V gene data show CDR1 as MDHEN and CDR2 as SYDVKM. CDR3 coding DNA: TGTGCCAGCTGTAGGGACAGGAACTGCTACGAGCAGTACTTC. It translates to CASCRDRNCYEQYF. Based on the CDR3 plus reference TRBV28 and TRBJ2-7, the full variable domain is DVKVTQSSRYLVKRTGEKVFLECVQDMDHENMFWYRQDPGLGLRLIYFSYDVKMKEKGDIPEGYSVSREKKERFSLILESASTNQTSMYLCASCRDRNCYEQYFGPGTRLTVT.

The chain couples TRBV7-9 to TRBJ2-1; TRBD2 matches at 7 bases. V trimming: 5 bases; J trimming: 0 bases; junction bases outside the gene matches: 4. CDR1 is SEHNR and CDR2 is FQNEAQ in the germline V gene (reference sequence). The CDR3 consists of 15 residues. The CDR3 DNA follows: TGTGCCAGCAGCCCCGTAGCGGGCTCCTACAATGAGCAGTTCTTC. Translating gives CASSPVAGSYNEQFF.

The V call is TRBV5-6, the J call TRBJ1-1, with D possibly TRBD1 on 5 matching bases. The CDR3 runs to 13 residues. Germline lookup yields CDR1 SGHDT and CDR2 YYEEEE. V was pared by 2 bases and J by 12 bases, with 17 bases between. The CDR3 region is CASSFLTESRPFF. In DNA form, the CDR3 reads TGTGCCAGCAGCTTTCTGACAGAATCCCGGCCTTTCTTT.

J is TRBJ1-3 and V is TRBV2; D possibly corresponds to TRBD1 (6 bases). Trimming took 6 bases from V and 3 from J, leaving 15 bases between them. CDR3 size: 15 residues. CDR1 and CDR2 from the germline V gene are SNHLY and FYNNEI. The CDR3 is CASSTGSPHGNTIYF. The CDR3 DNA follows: TGTGCCAGCAGCACAGGGTCCCCCCATGGAAACACCATATATTTT.

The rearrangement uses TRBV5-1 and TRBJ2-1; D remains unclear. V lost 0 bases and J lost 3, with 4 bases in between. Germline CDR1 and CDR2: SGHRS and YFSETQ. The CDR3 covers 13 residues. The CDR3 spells CASSLGIYNEQFF. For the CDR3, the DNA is TGCGCCAGCAGCTTGGGTATCTACAATGAGCAGTTCTTC.

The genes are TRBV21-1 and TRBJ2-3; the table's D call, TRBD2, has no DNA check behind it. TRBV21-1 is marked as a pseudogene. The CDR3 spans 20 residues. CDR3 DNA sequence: TGTGCCAGCAGCAAAATCGGAGGGACTAGCGGGTCCTCTAGCACAGATACGCAGTATTTT. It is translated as CASSKIGGTSGSSSTDTQYF.

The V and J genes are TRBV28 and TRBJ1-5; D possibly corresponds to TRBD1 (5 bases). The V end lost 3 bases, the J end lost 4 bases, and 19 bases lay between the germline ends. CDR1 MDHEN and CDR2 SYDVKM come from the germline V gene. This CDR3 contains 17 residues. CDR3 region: CASSFLGSRGGNQPQHF. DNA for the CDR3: TGTGCCAGCAGTTTTTTGGGCTCTCGGGGGGGGAATCAGCCCCAGCATTTT. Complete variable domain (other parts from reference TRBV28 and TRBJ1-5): DVKVTQSSRYLVKRTGEKVFLECVQDMDHENMFWYRQDPGLGLRLIYFSYDVKMKEKGDIPEGYSVSREKKERFSLILESASTNQTSMYLCASSFLGSRGGNQPQHFGDGTRLSIL.

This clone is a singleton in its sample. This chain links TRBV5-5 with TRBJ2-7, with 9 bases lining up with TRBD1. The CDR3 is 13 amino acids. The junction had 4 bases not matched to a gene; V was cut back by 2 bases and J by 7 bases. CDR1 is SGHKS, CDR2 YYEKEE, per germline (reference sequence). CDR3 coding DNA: TGTGCCAGCAGCTTAGGGACAGGGAGTGAGCAGTACTTC. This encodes CASSLGTGSEQYF.

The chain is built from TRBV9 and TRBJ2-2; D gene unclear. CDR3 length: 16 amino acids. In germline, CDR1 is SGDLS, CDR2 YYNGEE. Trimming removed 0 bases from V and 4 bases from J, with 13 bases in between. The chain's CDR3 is CASSVAVPTSTGELFF. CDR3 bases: TGTGCCAGCAGCGTAGCTGTGCCCACGAGCACCGGGGAGCTGTTTTTT. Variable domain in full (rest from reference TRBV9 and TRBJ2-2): DSGVTQTPKHLITATGQRVTLRCSPRSGDLSVYWYQQSLDQGLQFLIQYYNGEERAKGNILERFSAQQFPDLHSELNLSSLELGDSALYFCASSVAVPTSTGELFFGEGSRLTVL.